The rows below give T cell receptor beta chains drawn from one sample of a study of blood T cell repertoires in COVID-19. TCRdb's table, derived via immunoSEQ multiplex PCR, lists solely in-frame clones and lacks some. Altogether a few hundred thousand clones are present, approximately 88% being singletons, with the ten largest covering 6% to 6.5%. The material sequenced was PBMCs or T cells enriched from blood (not recorded which). The receptors come from a woman in her thirties or forties who had recovered from COVID-19. Each CDR3 is given with its conserved first and last residue. The D gene is left open where the match is weak. Only some rows state a clone size, as once, few, many or a class for expanded clones.

clone size	D gene	V gene	CDR3 length	J gene	CDR3 DNA	CDR3 protein
few	TRBD1	TRBV28	14	TRBJ1-1	TGTGCCAGCAGACAGGGGGCTTCTTACACTGAAGCTTTCTTT	CASRQGASYTEAFF
-	-	TRBV29-1	13	TRBJ1-6	TGCAGCGTCAAGACAGGAGCTAATTCACCCCTCCACTTT	CSVKTGANSPLHF
-	TRBD1	TRBV11-2	15	TRBJ2-2	TGTGCCAGCAGCTTACAGGGGGCACACACCGGGGAGCTGTTTTTT	CASSLQGAHTGELFF
-	-	TRBV9	15	TRBJ1-5	TGTGCCAGCAGCCCGAGCGGTAGGGCAGATCAGCCCCAGCATTTT	CASSPSGRADQPQHF
once	TRBD2	TRBV15	14	TRBJ2-7	TGTGCCACCTCCCAGCGGGAGATTCCCTACGAGCAGTACTTC	CATSQREIPYEQYF
-	-	TRBV28	14	TRBJ1-4	TGTGCCAGCAGGGTACGGGGAACTAATGAAAAACTGTTTTTT	CASRVRGTNEKLFF
-	TRBD2	TRBV6-5	15	TRBJ2-3	TGTGCCAGCAGTAAGACTAGCAGCATCACAGATACGCAGTATTTT	CASSKTSSITDTQYF
-	-	TRBV28	15	TRBJ2-5	TGTGCCAGCAGTCGACAGGCACGCTACCAAGAGACCCAGTACTTC	CASSRQARYQETQYF
once	TRBD1	TRBV19	14	TRBJ1-5	TGTGCCATTTCGACAGGGCTGGTTAGTCAGCCCCAGCATTTT	CAISTGLVSQPQHF
-	TRBD1	TRBV28	15	TRBJ2-7	TGTGCCAGCAGTACTCCCGGGACAGGGGGCTACGAGCAGTACTTC	CASSTPGTGGYEQYF
once	TRBD1	TRBV7-2	14	TRBJ2-7	TGTGCCAGCAGCTTATCGGGGACAGGTCTCGGGCAGTACTTC	CASSLSGTGLGQYF
-	TRBD1	TRBV4-1	16	TRBJ2-5	TGCGCCAGCAGCCACGAGAGGGCAGGGGGATTCGGGACCCAGTACTTC	CASSHERAGGFGTQYF
-	TRBD1	TRBV18	14	TRBJ1-6	TGTGCCAGCTCACCGGACAGGGTAGGGTCACCCCTCCACTTT	CASSPDRVGSPLHF
-	TRBD2	TRBV4-1	22	TRBJ2-2	TGCGCCAGCAGCCAAGCCCCATTAGGACTAGCGGGAGTTGCCCGAGACACCGGGGAGCTGTTTTTT	CASSQAPLGLAGVARDTGELFF
-	TRBD1	TRBV7-3	12	TRBJ2-1	TGTGCCAGCAGCCCGGACAGGGGAAAGCAGTTCTTC	CASSPDRGKQFF
once	-	TRBV10-1	13	TRBJ2-3	TGCGCCAGCAGTGATCGCCGGTCGGATACGCAGTATTTT	CASSDRRSDTQYF
-	TRBD1	TRBV3-1/TRBV3-2	16	TRBJ2-3	TGTGCCAGCAGCCATATGACAGGGGGCAGTCCAGATACGCAGTATTTT	CASSHMTGGSPDTQYF
-	-	TRBV4-3	16	TRBJ1-5	TGCGCCAGCAGCCAAGGTCCAGGGTTCCTCAATCAGCCCCAGCATTTT	CASSQGPGFLNQPQHF
few	TRBD2	TRBV19	16	TRBJ2-1	TGTGCCAGTACCCTAGGAGGACTAGCGGCCTACAATGAGCAGTTCTTC	CASTLGGLAAYNEQFF
once	-	TRBV2	14	TRBJ1-6	TGTGCCAGCAGTGATGTACCGGGAAATTCACCCCTCCACTTT	CASSDVPGNSPLHF
-	TRBD2	TRBV28	16	TRBJ2-1	TGTGCCAGCAGTTTAGGGCTAGCGGGATCCTACAATGAGCAGTTCTTC	CASSLGLAGSYNEQFF
-	TRBD2	TRBV28	17	TRBJ2-2	TGTGCCAGCAGTTTGACTAGCGGGAGCTCGAACACCGGGGAGCTGTTTTTT	CASSLTSGSSNTGELFF
-	TRBD2	TRBV10-2	15	TRBJ2-5	TGCGCCAGCATGCAGACGGCGGGGGTACAAGAGACCCAGTACTTC	CASMQTAGVQETQYF
-	-	TRBV2	13	TRBJ2-5	TGTGCCAGCAGTGGAAGGGGGAGAGAGACCCAGTACTTC	CASSGRGRETQYF
-	-	TRBV27	13	TRBJ2-5	TGTGCCAGCAGTTTATCGATCGGGGAGACCCAGTACTTC	CASSLSIGETQYF
-	TRBD1	TRBV7-2	15	TRBJ2-2	TGTGCCAGCAGCCCCTCCGGGACAGGGGAACGGGAGCTGTTTTTT	CASSPSGTGERELFF
-	TRBD1	TRBV6-6	16	TRBJ1-2	TGTGCCAGCAGCACCGGGACAGGGTCTAGAAACTATGGCTACACCTTC	CASSTGTGSRNYGYTF